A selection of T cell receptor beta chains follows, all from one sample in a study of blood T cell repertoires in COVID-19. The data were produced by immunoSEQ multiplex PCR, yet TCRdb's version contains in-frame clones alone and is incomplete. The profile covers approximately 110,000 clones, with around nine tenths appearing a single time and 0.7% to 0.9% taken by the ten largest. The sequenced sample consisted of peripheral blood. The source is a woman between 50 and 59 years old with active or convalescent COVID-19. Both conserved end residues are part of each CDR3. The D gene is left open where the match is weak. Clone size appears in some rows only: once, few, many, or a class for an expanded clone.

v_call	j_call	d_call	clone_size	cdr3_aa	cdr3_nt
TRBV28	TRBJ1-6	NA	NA	CASKNPGVGSPLHF	TGTGCCAGCAAGAACCCCGGGGTTGGATCACCCCTCCACTTT
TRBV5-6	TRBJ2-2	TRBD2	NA	CASSPGTSAGELFF	TGTGCCAGCAGCCCGGGGACTAGCGCCGGGGAGCTGTTTTTT
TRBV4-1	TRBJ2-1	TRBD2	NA	CASSLGTSGSWGNEQFF	TGCGCCAGCAGCTTAGGGACTAGCGGGAGTTGGGGCAATGAGCAGTTCTTC
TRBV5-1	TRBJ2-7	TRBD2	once	CASSASGGSYEQYF	TGCGCCAGCAGCGCTAGCGGGGGTTCCTACGAGCAGTACTTC
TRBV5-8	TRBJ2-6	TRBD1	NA	CASSLFLGTASSGANVLTF	TGTGCCAGCAGCTTATTCCTCGGGACAGCCAGCTCTGGGGCCAACGTCCTGACTTTC
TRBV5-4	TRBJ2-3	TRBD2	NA	CASSLLTTSSGSGADTQYF	TGTGCCAGCAGCTTGCTGACCACCTCTAGCGGGAGTGGGGCAGATACGCAGTATTTT
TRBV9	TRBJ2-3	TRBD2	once	CASSGTSGTDTQYF	TGTGCCAGCAGCGGGACTAGCGGCACAGATACGCAGTATTTT
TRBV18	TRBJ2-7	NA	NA	CASSPTTSYEQYF	TGTGCCAGCTCACCCACTACAAGCTACGAGCAGTACTTC
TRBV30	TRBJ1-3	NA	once	CAWSQGLSGNTIYF	TGTGCCTGGAGTCAGGGACTTTCGGGAAACACCATATATTTT
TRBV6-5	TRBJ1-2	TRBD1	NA	CASSYGGTGDYGYTF	TGTGCCAGCAGTTACGGTGGGACAGGGGATTATGGCTACACCTTC
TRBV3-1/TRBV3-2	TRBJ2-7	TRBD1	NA	CASSQGVGTEIF	TGTGCCAGCAGCCAAGGGGTAGGGACAGAGATATTC
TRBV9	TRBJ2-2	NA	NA	CASSDPRGELFF	TGTGCCAGCAGCGACCCTAGGGGGGAGCTGTTTTTT
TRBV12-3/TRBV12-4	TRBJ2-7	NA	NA	CASSLSQGTEQYF	TGTGCCAGCAGTTTGTCTCAGGGGACCGAGCAGTACTTC
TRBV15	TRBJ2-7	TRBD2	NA	CATSRRTSDSYEQYF	TGTGCCACCAGCAGGAGGACTAGCGACTCCTACGAGCAGTACTTC
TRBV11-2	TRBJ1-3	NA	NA	CASSLRAIGNTIYF	TGTGCCAGCAGCTTGCGGGCAATTGGAAACACCATATATTTT
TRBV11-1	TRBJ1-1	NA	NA	CASSSRGDTEAFF	TGTGCCAGCAGCTCTCGGGGTGACACTGAAGCTTTCTTT
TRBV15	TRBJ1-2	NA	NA	CATSRDRQGLRGYTF	TGTGCCACCAGCAGAGATCGGCAGGGGCTCAGGGGCTACACCTTC
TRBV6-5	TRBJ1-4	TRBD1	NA	CASRRDSTNEKLFF	TGTGCCAGCAGAAGGGACAGCACTAATGAAAAACTGTTTTTT
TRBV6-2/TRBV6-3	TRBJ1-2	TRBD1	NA	CASSYEGAGYGYTF	TGTGCCAGCAGTTACGAGGGGGCCGGCTATGGCTACACCTTC
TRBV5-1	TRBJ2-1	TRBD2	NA	CASSLGRTSGRNDEQFF	TGCGCCAGCAGCTTGGGAAGGACTAGCGGGAGGAACGATGAGCAGTTCTTC
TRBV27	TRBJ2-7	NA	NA	CASSPRANSYEQYF	TGTGCCAGCAGTCCCCGCGCTAATAGCTACGAGCAGTACTTC
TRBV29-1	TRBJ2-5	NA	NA	CSVGRAPRETQYF	TGCAGCGTTGGCAGGGCTCCCCGAGAGACCCAGTACTTC
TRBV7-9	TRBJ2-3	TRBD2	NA	CASSRGGEDTQYF	TGTGCCAGCAGCCGGGGAGGGGAAGATACGCAGTATTTT
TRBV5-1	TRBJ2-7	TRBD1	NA	CASSWTGQIRSYEQYF	TGCGCCAGCAGCTGGACAGGACAGATCCGTTCCTACGAGCAGTACTTC
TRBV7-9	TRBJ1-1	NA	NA	CASSEYNAGTEAFF	TGTGCCAGCAGCGAATATAACGCGGGCACTGAAGCTTTCTTT
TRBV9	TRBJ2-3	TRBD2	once	CASSKLAGNADTQYF	TGTGCCAGCAGCAAATTAGCGGGAAACGCAGATACGCAGTATTTT
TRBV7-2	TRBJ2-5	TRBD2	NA	CASSFRTSGQETQYF	TGTGCCAGCAGCTTTAGAACTAGCGGACAAGAGACCCAGTACTTC
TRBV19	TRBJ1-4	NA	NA	CASRKQGTNEKLFF	TGTGCCAGTAGAAAGCAGGGAACTAATGAAAAACTGTTTTTT